What follows describes a single T cell receptor (beta chain). The V gene's germline CDR1 is SQVTM and CDR2 ANQGSEA. Germline trimming cut 3 bases from V and 0 bases from J; bases unmatched to any gene: 9. CDR3 length: 17 residues. Sequencing used immunoSEQ multiplex PCR; TCRdb keeps in-frame clones, though not all of them. The table lists more than 30,000 clones, around 87% of them singletons. This record comes from a study of PD-L1 blockade in urothelial cancer. Study-level background: The patients' atezolizumab therapy, 1,200 mg intravenously every 3 weeks, started at some point between 2014 and 2016. Male sex and bladder-origin urothelial cancer were recorded for twenty-five of 29 patients. Blood analysis was done at 3 weeks (second dose) and 6 weeks after treatment began.

Each patient supplied 1 to 8 pretreatment and on-treatment samples. This TCR came from a man in his fifties or sixties with urothelial cancer. Sample: PBMCs, taken around atezolizumab (anti-PD-L1) treatment. The J gene is TRBJ2-2, the V gene TRBV29-1; 8 nucleotides agree with TRBD1. The CDR3 DNA reads as TGCAGCGTTGAGAACCCTTGGACAGGGTCGAACACCGGGGAGCTGTTTTTT. This translates into CSVENPWTGSNTGELFF.